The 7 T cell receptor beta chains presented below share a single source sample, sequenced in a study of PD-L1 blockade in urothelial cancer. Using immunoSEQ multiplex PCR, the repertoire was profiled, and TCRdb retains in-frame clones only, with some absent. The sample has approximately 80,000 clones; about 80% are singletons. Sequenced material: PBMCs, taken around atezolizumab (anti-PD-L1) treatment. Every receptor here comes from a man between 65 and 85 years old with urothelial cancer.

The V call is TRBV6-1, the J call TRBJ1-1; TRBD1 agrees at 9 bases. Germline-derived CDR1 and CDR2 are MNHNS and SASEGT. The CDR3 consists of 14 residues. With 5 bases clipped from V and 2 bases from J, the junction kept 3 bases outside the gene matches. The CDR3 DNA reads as TGTGCCAGCAGTACAGGGGGCTCAAACACTGAAGCTTTCTTT. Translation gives CASSTGGSNTEAFF.

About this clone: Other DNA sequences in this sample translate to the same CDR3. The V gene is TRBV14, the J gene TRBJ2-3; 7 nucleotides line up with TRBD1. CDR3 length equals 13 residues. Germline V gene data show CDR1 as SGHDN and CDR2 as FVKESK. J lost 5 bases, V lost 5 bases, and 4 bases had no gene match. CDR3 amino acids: CASSGAGGDTQYF. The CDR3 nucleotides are TGTGCCAGCAGCGGCGCAGGGGGAGATACGCAGTATTTT.

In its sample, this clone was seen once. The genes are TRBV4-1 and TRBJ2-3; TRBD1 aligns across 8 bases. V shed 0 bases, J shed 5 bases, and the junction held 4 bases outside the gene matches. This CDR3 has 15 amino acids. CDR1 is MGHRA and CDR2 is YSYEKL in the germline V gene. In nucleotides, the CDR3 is TGCGCCAGCAGCCAAGACAGGGGGCGAGTAGATACGCAGTATTTT. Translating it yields CASSQDRGRVDTQYF.

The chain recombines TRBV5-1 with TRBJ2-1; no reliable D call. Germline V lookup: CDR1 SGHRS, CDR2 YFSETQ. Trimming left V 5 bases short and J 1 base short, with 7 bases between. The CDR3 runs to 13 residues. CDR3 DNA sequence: TGCGCCAGCAGGGAGCAATCCTACAATGAGCAGTTCTTC. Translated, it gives CASREQSYNEQFF.

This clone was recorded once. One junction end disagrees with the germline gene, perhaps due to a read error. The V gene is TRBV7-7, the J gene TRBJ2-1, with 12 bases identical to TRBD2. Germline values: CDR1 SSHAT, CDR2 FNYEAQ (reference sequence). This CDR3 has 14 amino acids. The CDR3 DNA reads TGTGCTAGCAGCCCCGGGACTAGCGGGAATGAGCAGTTCTTC. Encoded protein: CASSPGTSGNEQFF.

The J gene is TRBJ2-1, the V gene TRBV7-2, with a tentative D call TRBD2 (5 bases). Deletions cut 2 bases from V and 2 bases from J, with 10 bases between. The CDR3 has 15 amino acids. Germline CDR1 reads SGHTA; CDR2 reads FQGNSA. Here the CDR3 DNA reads TGTGCCAGCAGCTTAAGCAGCGGAACCTACAATGAGCAGTTCTTC. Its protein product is CASSLSSGTYNEQFF.

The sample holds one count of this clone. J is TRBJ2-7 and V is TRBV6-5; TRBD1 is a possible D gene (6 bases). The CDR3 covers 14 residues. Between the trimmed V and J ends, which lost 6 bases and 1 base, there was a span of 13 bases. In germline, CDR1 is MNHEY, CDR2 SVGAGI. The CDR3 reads CASSLPGESYEQYF. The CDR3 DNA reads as TGTGCCAGCAGCCTACCAGGGGAATCCTACGAGCAGTACTTC.